The present TCR beta chain was sequenced within a study of blood T cell repertoires in COVID-19. Study information: Spain, Italy and the United States supplied samples that represented acute and convalescent COVID-19. PBMCs, B-cell-depleted T cells, or T cells provided the cDNA or gDNA that made up the material.

This clone showed up just a few times. Germline V gives CDR1 KGHDR, CDR2 SFDVKD. CDR3 length: 15 residues. The V gene lost 6 bases and the J gene lost 1 base, with 14 bases spanning the gap. As handled by the study authors: Amplification with reference gene primers provided the estimates of nucleated cell counts. Clones were read by immunoSEQ multiplex PCR, and TCRdb kept only the in-frame ones, dropping some. V and J calls plus clone size are reproduced from that table; the DNA served to infer D and trimming. Of over 150,000 clones in the sample, roughly 89% were seen once. The sequencing sample was made of peripheral blood. The sequence was obtained from a woman aged 60-70 years who had recovered from COVID-19. This sequence joins TRBV24-1 and TRBJ1-1; possible D gene TRBD1, 6 bases. The CDR3 sequence: CATSPYRAANTEAFF. For the CDR3, the DNA is TGTGCCACCAGTCCTTACAGGGCAGCGAACACTGAAGCTTTCTTT.